The clone carrying this TCR beta chain was counted only a few times. The antigen is unknown. The sample contains more than one DNA sequence encoding this CDR3. Use of 60 Vbeta and 13 Jbeta primers characterized the PCR. Clones were read by immunoSEQ multiplex PCR, and TCRdb kept only the in-frame ones, dropping some. The table has over 150,000 clones, 65% to 90% seen once; the top ten hold roughly 1.9%. Germline trimming cut 0 bases from V and 2 bases from J; bases unmatched to any gene: 2. Per germline, CDR1 SGHRS and CDR2 YFSETQ. There are 15 residues in the CDR3. The data were obtained in a study of cytomegalovirus exposure and HLA in healthy donors. The study, taken as a whole, reports: The study dropped some indistinguishable V segments, TRBV6-2 and TRBV6-3 among them. Earlier analysis yielded a pattern in which most TCR beta V segments were productive about 90% or about 30% of the time.

This sequence was found in a human donor in good health. The gene calls are TRBV5-1 and TRBJ2-1; 7 nucleotides line up with TRBD1. Sequencing was done on a sample of PBMCs. The CDR3 reads CASSLGQGAYNEQFF. CDR3 sequence (DNA): TGCGCCAGCAGCTTGGGGCAGGGGGCCTACAATGAGCAGTTCTTC.